What follows are 7 T cell receptor beta chains derived from one specimen sequenced in a study of T cell repertoires in cytomegalovirus infection. TCRdb re-derived calls from the reads in MiXCR, one entry per CDR3 protein. Of some 150,000 distinct CDR3 sequences in the sample, approximately 5.9% are singletons; the top ten hold roughly 17%. Material: PBMCs. The origin of the receptors is a human donor in good health (CMV status not recorded). Some clones in this sample may be carry-over from other donors' samples.

This clonotype was seen ten or more times. The V call is TRBV7-9, the J call TRBJ2-5; D is unresolved. The CDR3 runs to 14 residues. Per germline, CDR1 SEHNR and CDR2 FQNEAQ (reference sequence). Trimming took off 3 bases at V and 4 bases at J, with 12 bases between the two ends. CDR3 sequence reads: CASSLGNPGETQYF. CDR3 sequence (DNA): TGTGCCAGCAGCTTGGGGAATCCGGGAGAGACCCAGTACTTC. The variable domain in full, completed from reference TRBV7-9 and TRBJ2-5, reads DTGVSQNPRHKITKRGQNVTFRCDPISEHNRLYWYRQTLGQGPEFLTYFQNEAQLEKSRLLSDRFSAERPKGSFSTLEIQRTEQGDSAMYLCASSLGNPGETQYFGPGTRLLVL.

This clonotype has ten or more counts. This chain joins TRBV24-1 and TRBJ1-5; tentative D call: TRBD1 (5 bases). The V end lost 4 bases, the J end lost 2 bases, and 14 bases lay between the germline ends. The CDR3 is 16 residues long. Germline CDR1 KGHDR, CDR2 SFDVKD. The CDR3, as DNA: TGTGCCACCAGTGACGGTATGGGGGTCGGCAATCAGCCCCAGCATTTT. Protein product: CATSDGMGVGNQPQHF.

This clonotype was detected many times. The chain couples TRBV7-2 to TRBJ2-3; 7 bases agree with TRBD1. The germline V gene encodes CDR1 SGHTA and CDR2 FQGNSA. The CDR3 has 15 residues. The V gene end was trimmed by 0 bases and the J gene end by 4 bases; junction bases not matched to a gene: 4. CDR3 region: CASSLARTGPDTQYF. CDR3 sequence (DNA): TGTGCCAGCAGCTTAGCGCGGACAGGCCCAGATACGCAGTATTTT.

This clonotype came up many times. The V gene is TRBV15, the J gene TRBJ1-1, with D perhaps TRBD1 (5 bases). The V gene's germline CDR1 is LNHNV and CDR2 YYDKDF (reference sequence). The CDR3 loop spans 14 amino acids. Trimming cost V 0 bases and J 8 bases, with 13 bases left between them. CDR3 region: CATSRDRQGVEAFF. CDR3 in DNA: TGTGCCACCAGCAGAGATCGGCAGGGTGTCGAAGCTTTCTTT.

The chain uses TRBV28 and TRBJ1-5; TRBD1 might be the D (5 bases). CDR3 length: 19 residues. The V gene's germline CDR1 is MDHEN and CDR2 SYDVKM. V was pared by 5 bases and J by 6 bases, with 29 bases between. CDR3 sequence: CASSLGRDSPQVLGQPQHF. Written as DNA, the CDR3 is TGTGCCAGCAGTCTTGGCCGGGACTCCCCTCAAGTCTTGGGTCAGCCCCAGCATTTT.

This clonotype was counted ten times or more. The CDR3 spells CASRRAGGTALHSGANVLTF. The CDR3 DNA reads as TGTGCCAGCAGACGGGCGGGCGGGACAGCGCTTCACTCTGGGGCCAACGTCCTGACTTTC. This chain joins TRBV7-3 and TRBJ2-6, with D possibly matching TRBD1 (7 bases). The V end lost 6 bases, the J end lost 0 bases, and 24 bases lay between the germline ends. The CDR3 loop spans 20 amino acids. The V gene's germline CDR1 is SGHTA and CDR2 FQGTGA.

This clonotype was seen more than once but under ten times. The J gene is TRBJ1-6, the V gene TRBV19; 7 bases map to TRBD1. Germline V lookup: CDR1 LNHDA, CDR2 SQIVND (reference sequence). Losses at the gene ends were 5 bases for V and 6 bases for J; bases not matched to a gene: 10. The CDR3 covers 16 residues. CDR3 in amino acids: CASSSLRDSRNSPLHF. For the CDR3, the DNA is TGTGCCAGTAGTTCCCTCCGGGACAGCCGTAATTCACCCCTCCACTTT. The full variable domain, in which reference TRBV19 and TRBJ1-6 provide the parts outside the CDR3, is DGGITQSPKYLFRKEGQNVTLSCEQNLNHDAMYWYRQDPGQGLRLIYYSQIVNDFQKGDIAEGYSVSREKKESFPLTVTSAQKNPTAFYLCASSSLRDSRNSPLHFGNGTRLTVT.